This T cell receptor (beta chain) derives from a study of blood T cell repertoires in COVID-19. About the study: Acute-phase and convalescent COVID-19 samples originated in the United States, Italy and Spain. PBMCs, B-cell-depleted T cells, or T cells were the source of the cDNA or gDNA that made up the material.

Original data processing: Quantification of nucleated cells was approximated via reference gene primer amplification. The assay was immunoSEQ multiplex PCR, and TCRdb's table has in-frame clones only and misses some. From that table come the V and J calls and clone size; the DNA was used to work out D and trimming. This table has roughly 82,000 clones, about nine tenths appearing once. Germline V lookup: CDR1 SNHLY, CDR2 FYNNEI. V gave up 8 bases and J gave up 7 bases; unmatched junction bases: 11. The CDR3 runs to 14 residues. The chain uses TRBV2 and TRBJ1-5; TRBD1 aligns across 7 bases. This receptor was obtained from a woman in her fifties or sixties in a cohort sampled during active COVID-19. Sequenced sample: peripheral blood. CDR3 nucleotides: TGTGCCAGCCTTCCCGACAGGGCTGGGCAGCCCCAGCATTTT. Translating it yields CASLPDRAGQPQHF.